These 7 T cell receptor beta chains share one sample of origin, sequenced in a study of radiation and T cells in renal cell carcinoma. Assay used: immunoSEQ multiplex PCR; TCRdb lists only in-frame clones, some missing. The table lists around 5,300 clones, around 50% of them singletons. Treatment described: 15 Gy SBRT to primary tumor, nephrectomy 4 weeks later. The specimen was tumor tissue, collected from a patient whose treatment included radiotherapy and nephrectomy. The receptors were sampled from a man in his sixties with renal cell carcinoma.

In the case of this clone: A junction boundary mismatches the germline segment, possibly from a read error. The chain joins TRBV7-7 to TRBJ2-2; D ambiguous. Germline CDR1 is SSHAT and CDR2 is FNYEAQ (reference sequence). The CDR3 length is 15 residues. CDR3 in DNA: TGTGCTAGCAGCTTAGCCTATGAAAACACCGGGGAGCTGTTTTTT. Translated: CASSLAYENTGELFF.

The CDR3, as DNA: TGTGCCAGCAGCTGGGACGAGAGGTATATCTACACCTTC. Translating it yields CASSWDERYIYTF. This chain uses TRBV5-6 with TRBJ1-2, with TRBD1 as a possible D gene (5 bases). This CDR3 has 13 amino acids. Trimming left V 3 bases short and J 10 bases short, with 16 bases between. Germline V lookup: CDR1 SGHDT, CDR2 YYEEEE.

The chain carries TRBV27 and TRBJ2-1; unclear D gene. CDR1 is MNHEY and CDR2 is SMNVEV in the germline V gene (reference sequence). The ends were cut back, 2 bases at V and 2 bases at J, with 10 bases in the middle. This CDR3 region has 15 residues. CDR3 region: CASSLKLLAYNEQFF. The CDR3 region has the DNA TGTGCCAGCAGTTTAAAGCTTCTCGCCTACAATGAGCAGTTCTTC.

This clone is medium-sized within its sample. CDR3 bases: TGTGCCAGTAATCTAGCGGGAGGGCTGGCTGAGCAGTTCTTC. Its translation is CASNLAGGLAEQFF. The J gene is TRBJ2-1, the V gene TRBV19; 12 bases line up with TRBD2. V was pared by 7 bases and J by 9 bases, with 7 bases of the junction left unmatched. There are 14 residues in the CDR3. Germline CDR1 LNHDA, CDR2 SQIVND (reference sequence).

This clone is medium-sized by share. V is TRBV18 and J is TRBJ2-7; TRBD1 aligns across 7 bases. The CDR3 is 14 residues long. The trim removed 4 bases at V and 3 bases at J, leaving 6 bases unmatched. In germline, CDR1 is KGHSH, CDR2 LQKENI. The CDR3: CASSREQGIYEQYF. CDR3 nucleotide sequence: TGTGCCAGCTCACGCGAACAGGGGATCTACGAGCAGTACTTC.

V usage is TRBV6-5 and J usage is TRBJ1-1, with D maybe TRBD1 (6 bases). The CDR3 loop spans 14 amino acids. Germline-derived CDR1 and CDR2 are MNHEY and SVGAGI. V lost 0 bases, J lost 3 bases, and 8 bases lay in between. The CDR3 nucleotides are TGTGCCAGCAGTTACTCTAGGGGGGACACTGAAGCTTTCTTT. Translating gives CASSYSRGDTEAFF.

By share, this clone counts as medium-sized (0.01 to 0.1%). J is TRBJ1-1 and V is TRBV5-4; D is unresolved. CDR1 is SGHNT, CDR2 YYREEE, per germline (reference sequence). The CDR3 runs to 16 residues. Trimming removed 0 bases from V and 7 bases from J, with 19 bases in between. CDR3 nucleotides: TGTGCCAGCAGCTTGGATCCATACAGAGACGGGCTTGAAGCTTTCTTT. The encoded protein is CASSLDPYRDGLEAFF.